The 5 T cell receptor beta chains given below trace back to one sample, sequenced in a study of shared clonotypes between healthy human individuals. Some clones are missing from TCRdb's copy, which holds only in-frame ones; the method was immunoSEQ multiplex PCR. The table has approximately 2,300,000 clones, 80% to 95% seen once. The sequenced sample consisted of naive CD4+ T cells from PBMCs. Noted subset: CD45RA+ positively selected. The source of these receptors is a man aged 18-30 years in good health. Some clones in this sample may be carry-over from other donors' samples.

The CDR3 region has the DNA TGTGCCAGCCTAAAAGGGGACAGATCTAACTATGGCTACACCTTC. Protein: CASLKGDRSNYGYTF. The chain is built from TRBV6-1 and TRBJ1-2, with TRBD1 matching 7 bases. Germline V gene lookup returns CDR1 MNHNS and CDR2 SASEGT. CDR3 length: 15 residues. V trimming: 8 bases; J trimming: 0 bases; junction bases outside the gene matches: 9.

The V gene is TRBV11-2, the J gene TRBJ2-4, with 8 nucleotides matching TRBD1. The CDR3 runs to 16 residues. Germline V lookup: CDR1 SGHAT, CDR2 FQNNGV. V lost 3 bases and J lost 1; bases outside the gene matches: 5. CDR3 DNA sequence: TGTGCCAGCAGCTTGGCGACAGGGGTGGCCAAAAACATTCAGTACTTC. It specifies CASSLATGVAKNIQYF.

The chain links TRBV21-1 to TRBJ1-2; the table gives TRBD1 as D, unverified against the DNA. TRBV21-1 is listed as a pseudogene. The CDR3 totals 17 residues. CDR3 protein: CASNPQRGHLKRDGYTF. The CDR3 nucleotides are TGTGCCAGCAACCCCCAAAGAGGACACCTTAAAAGGGATGGCTACACCTTC.

This chain joins TRBV5-1 and TRBJ1-4; a possible D gene is TRBD1 (5 bases). The CDR3 loop spans 15 amino acids. Germline assignment: CDR1 SGHRS and CDR2 YFSETQ. Deletions cut 4 bases from V and 5 bases from J, with 15 bases between. CDR3 loop: CASSPRQGLNEKLFF. CDR3 DNA sequence: TGCGCCAGCAGCCCTAGGCAGGGACTAAATGAAAAACTGTTTTTT. Looking up the rest from reference TRBV5-1 and TRBJ1-4 gives the full variable domain: KAGVTQTPRYLIKTRGQQVTLSCSPISGHRSVSWYQQTPGQGLQFLFEYFSETQRNKGNFPGRFSGRQFSNSRSEMNVSTLELGDSALYLCASSPRQGLNEKLFFGSGTQLSVL.

The genes are TRBV27 and TRBJ1-2; D call uncertain. Trimming removed 0 bases at V and 7 bases at J, with 9 bases between. Germline CDR1 and CDR2: MNHEY and SMNVEV (reference sequence). This CDR3 has 13 residues. CDR3 sequence: CASSLSRGSGYTF. The CDR3 bases are TGTGCCAGCAGTTTATCGAGAGGGTCTGGCTACACCTTC.